This record concerns one TCR beta chain sequence. Its antigen is not known. This table comes from immunoSEQ multiplex PCR, and its TCRdb copy is limited to in-frame clones, with some not included. The table has about 2.3 million clones, 80% to 95% seen once. The source of the sample is a study of shared clonotypes between healthy human individuals. From germline, CDR1 is SGHVS and CDR2 FQNEAQ. V was clipped by 5 bases and J by 8 bases; unmatched bases: 7. This CDR3 is built from 15 residues. Study-wide points: A few donors had around 5% of their naive CD4 clonotypes in common.

The sequence was collected from a man younger than 35 in good health. Some clones in this sample may be carry-over from other donors' samples. Material: naive CD4+ T cells from PBMCs. This sample's subset: CD45RA+ positively selected. V and J are TRBV7-8 and TRBJ1-4; 11 nucleotides align to TRBD1. CDR3 bases: TGTGCCAGCAGCCCGCGGACAGGGGGCGAAGAAAAACTGTTTTTT. Protein sequence: CASSPRTGGEEKLFF.